This TCR beta chain was identified in a study of metastatic and nonmetastatic thyroid tumors. Study-wide results and limits: Reported TCR beta diversity, measured in blood and tumor, was significantly higher for malignant thyroid tumors than for benign nodules.

Each patient went into thyroid surgery without having received any treatment. TCRdb re-analyzed the PCR reads through MiXCR. The data hold some 11,000 clones, with around a third observed a single time. Concerning this clone: Its antigen remains unknown.

CDR3 length: 17 amino acids. Germline assignment: CDR1 MNHEY and CDR2 SVGAGI. V was cut by 2 bases and J by 7 bases, with 18 bases left in between. The clonotype originates from a female donor with papillary thyroid cancer or a benign thyroid nodule (not recorded which). Some clones in this sample may be carry-over from other donors' samples. Material: tumor tissue. J is TRBJ1-6 and V is TRBV6-5; perhaps TRBD1 as D (6 bases). As DNA, the CDR3 is TGTGCCAGCAGTTACGCCTTCCCACAGGGTGGGAATTCACCCCTCCACTTT. It encodes CASSYAFPQGGNSPLHF.